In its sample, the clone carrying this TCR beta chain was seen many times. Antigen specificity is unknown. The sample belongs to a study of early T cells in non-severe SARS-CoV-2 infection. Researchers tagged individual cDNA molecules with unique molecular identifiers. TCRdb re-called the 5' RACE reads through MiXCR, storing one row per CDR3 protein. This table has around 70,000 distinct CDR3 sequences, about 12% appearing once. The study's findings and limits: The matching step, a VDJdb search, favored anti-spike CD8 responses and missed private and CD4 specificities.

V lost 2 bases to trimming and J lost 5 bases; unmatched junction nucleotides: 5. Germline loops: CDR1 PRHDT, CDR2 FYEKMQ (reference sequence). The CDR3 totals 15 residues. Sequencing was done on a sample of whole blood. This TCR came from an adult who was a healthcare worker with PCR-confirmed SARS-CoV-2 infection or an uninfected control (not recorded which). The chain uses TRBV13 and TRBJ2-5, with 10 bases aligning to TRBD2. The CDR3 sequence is CASSLSGGDVETQYF. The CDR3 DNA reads TGTGCCAGCAGCTTAAGCGGGGGGGACGTGGAGACCCAGTACTTC. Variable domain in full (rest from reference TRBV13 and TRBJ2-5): AAGVIQSPRHLIKEKRETATLKCYPIPRHDTVYWYQQGPGQDPQFLISFYEKMQSDKGSIPDRFSAQQFSDYHSELNMSSLELGDSALYFCASSLSGGDVETQYFGPGTRLLVL.